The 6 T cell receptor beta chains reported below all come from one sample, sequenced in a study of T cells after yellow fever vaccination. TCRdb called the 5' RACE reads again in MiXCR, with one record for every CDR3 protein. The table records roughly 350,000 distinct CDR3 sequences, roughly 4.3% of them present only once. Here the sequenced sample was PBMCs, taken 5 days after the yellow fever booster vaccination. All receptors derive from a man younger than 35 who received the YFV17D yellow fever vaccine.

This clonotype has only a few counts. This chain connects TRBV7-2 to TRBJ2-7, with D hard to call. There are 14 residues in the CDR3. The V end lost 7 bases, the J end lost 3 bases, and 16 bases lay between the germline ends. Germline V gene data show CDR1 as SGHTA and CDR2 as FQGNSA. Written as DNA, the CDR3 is TGTGCCAGCAACAAAAACGGGTATGACTACGAGCAGTACTTC. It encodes CASNKNGYDYEQYF.

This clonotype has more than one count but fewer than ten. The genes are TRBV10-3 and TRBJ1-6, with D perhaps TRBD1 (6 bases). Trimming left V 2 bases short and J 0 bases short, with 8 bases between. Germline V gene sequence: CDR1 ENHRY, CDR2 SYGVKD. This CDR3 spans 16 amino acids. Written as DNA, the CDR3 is TGTGCCATCAGTGAGCAGGGGAGCTCCTATAATTCACCCCTCCACTTT. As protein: CAISEQGSSYNSPLHF.

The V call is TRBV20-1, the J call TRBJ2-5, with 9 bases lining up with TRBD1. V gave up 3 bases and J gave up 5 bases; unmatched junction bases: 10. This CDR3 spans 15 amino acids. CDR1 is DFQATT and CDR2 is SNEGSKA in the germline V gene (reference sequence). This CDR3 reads CSARGPGTGLETQYF. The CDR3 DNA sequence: TGCAGTGCTAGGGGCCCCGGGACAGGGTTGGAGACCCAGTACTTC.

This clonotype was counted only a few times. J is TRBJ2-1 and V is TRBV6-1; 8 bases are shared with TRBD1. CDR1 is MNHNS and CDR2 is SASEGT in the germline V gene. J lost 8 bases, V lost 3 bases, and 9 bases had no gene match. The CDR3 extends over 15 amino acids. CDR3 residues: CASSDGQGAWDEQFF. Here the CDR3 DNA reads TGTGCCAGCAGTGACGGGCAGGGGGCATGGGATGAGCAGTTCTTC.

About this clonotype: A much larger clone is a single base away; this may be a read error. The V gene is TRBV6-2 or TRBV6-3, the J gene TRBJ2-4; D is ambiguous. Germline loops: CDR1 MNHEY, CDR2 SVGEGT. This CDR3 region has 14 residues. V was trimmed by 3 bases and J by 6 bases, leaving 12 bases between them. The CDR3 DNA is TGTGCCAGCAGTTATGGGTCAGCGTTAAACATTCAGTACTTC. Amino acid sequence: CASSYGSALNIQYF.

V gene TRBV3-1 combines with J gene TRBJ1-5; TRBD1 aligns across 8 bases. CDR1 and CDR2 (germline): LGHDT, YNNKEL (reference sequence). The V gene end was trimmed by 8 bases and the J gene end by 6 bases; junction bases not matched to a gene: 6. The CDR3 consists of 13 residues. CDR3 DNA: TGTGCCAGCTCTGGACAGGGTACTCAGCCCCAGCATTTT. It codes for CASSGQGTQPQHF.